The 5 T cell receptor beta chains below all came from one sample that was sequenced in a study of CD8 T cells in ankylosing spondylitis. TCRdb used MiXCR to reprocess the 5' RACE reads, holding one entry per CDR3 protein. This table holds roughly 250,000 distinct CDR3 sequences, roughly 8.6% found once. The sample consisted of blood, either unsorted or a sorted T cell fraction (not recorded which). Every receptor here comes from a male donor with ankylosing spondylitis or in good health (not recorded which).

This clonotype was recorded at least ten times. This chain links TRBV6-5 with TRBJ2-5; possibly TRBD2 for D (6 bases). The CDR3 is made up of 15 amino acids. The germline CDR1 and CDR2 sequences are MNHEY and SVGAGI. V dropped 0 bases and J dropped 3 bases, with 11 bases sitting between them. The CDR3 sequence: CASSYSGGSEETQYF. DNA of the CDR3: TGTGCCAGCAGTTACTCTGGGGGGTCCGAAGAGACCCAGTACTTC.

This clonotype was found many times. The chain recombines TRBV10-3 with TRBJ1-2, with D possibly TRBD1 on 6 matching bases. With 4 bases removed from V and 8 bases from J, the gap between germline ends came to 11 bases. The length of the CDR3 is 12 residues. Germline V CDR1 and CDR2: ENHRY, SYGVKD. The DNA of the CDR3 is TGTGCCATCAGTGCGGCCAGGGGCGGCTACACCTTC. Protein sequence: CAISAARGGYTF.

This clonotype was detected ten times or more. This chain connects TRBV5-1 to TRBJ2-3, with TRBD2 identical over 8 bases. The germline gives CDR1 SGHRS, CDR2 YFSETQ. The CDR3 has 14 residues. The junction had 2 bases not matched to a gene; V was cut back by 4 bases and J by 1 base. The CDR3 region is CASSPTSGTDTQYF. Written as DNA, the CDR3 is TGCGCCAGCAGCCCGACTAGCGGCACAGATACGCAGTATTTT.

The chain has TRBV20-1 and TRBJ2-1; 8 bases match TRBD1. The V gene's germline CDR1 is DFQATT and CDR2 SNEGSKA (reference sequence). V trimming: 5 bases; J trimming: 3 bases; junction bases outside the gene matches: 6. The CDR3 totals 14 residues. The CDR3 nucleotides are TGCAGTGCTTCGACAGGGGTAGACTACAATGAGCAGTTCTTC. Protein sequence: CSASTGVDYNEQFF.

In this sample, this clonotype turned up many times. The chain has TRBV6-6 and TRBJ1-2; TRBD1 agrees at 9 bases. The CDR3 has 13 residues. In germline, CDR1 is MNHNY, CDR2 SVGAGI (reference sequence). The junction had 1 base not matched to a gene; V was cut back by 2 bases and J by 6 bases. The CDR3 sequence: CASSYRDRDGYTF. In nucleotides, the CDR3 is TGTGCCAGCAGTTACCGGGACAGGGATGGCTACACCTTC.